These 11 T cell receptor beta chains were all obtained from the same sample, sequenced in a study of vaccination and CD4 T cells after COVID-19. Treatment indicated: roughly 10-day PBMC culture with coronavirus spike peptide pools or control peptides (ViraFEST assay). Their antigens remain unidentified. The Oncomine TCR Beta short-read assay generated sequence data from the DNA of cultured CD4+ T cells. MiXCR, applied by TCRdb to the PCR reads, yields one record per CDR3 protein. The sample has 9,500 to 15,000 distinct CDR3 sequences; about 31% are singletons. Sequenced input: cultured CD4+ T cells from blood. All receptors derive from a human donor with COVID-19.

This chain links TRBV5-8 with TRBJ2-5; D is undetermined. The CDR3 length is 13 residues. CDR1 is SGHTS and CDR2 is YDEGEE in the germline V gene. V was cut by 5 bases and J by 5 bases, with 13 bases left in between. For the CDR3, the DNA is TGTGCCAGCAGTCCCCCGCCGAGGGAGACCCAGTACTTC. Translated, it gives CASSPPPRETQYF. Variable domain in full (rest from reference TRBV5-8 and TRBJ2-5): EAGVTQSPTHLIKTRGQQATLRCSPISGHTSVYWYQQALGLGLQFLLWYDEGEERNRGNFPPRFSGRQFPNYSSELNVNALELEDSALYLCASSPPPRETQYFGPGTRLLVL.

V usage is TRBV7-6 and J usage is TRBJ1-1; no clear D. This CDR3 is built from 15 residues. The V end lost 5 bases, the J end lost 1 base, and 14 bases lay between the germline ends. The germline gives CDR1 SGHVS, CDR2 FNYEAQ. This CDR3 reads CASSLSTKGNTEAFF. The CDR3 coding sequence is TGTGCCAGCAGCCTATCAACAAAGGGGAACACTGAAGCTTTCTTT. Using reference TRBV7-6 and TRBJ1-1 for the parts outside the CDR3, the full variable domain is GAGVSQSPRYKVTKRGQDVALRCDPISGHVSLYWYRQALGQGPEFLTYFNYEAQQDKSGLPNDRFSAERPEGSISTLTIQRTEQRDSAMYRCASSLSTKGNTEAFFGQGTRLTVV.

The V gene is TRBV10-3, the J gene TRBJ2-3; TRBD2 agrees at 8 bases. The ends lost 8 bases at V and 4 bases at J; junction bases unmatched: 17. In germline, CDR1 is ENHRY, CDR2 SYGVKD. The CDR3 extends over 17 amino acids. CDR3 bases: TGTGCCATCGCGGAGACGGCGGGGGGCCCAGCCTCAGATACGCAGTATTTT. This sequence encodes CAIAETAGGPASDTQYF.

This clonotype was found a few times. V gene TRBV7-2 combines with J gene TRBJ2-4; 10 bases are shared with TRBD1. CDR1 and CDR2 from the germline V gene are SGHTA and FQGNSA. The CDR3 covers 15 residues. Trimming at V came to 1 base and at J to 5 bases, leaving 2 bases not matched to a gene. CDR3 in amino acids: CASSLGGTGENIQYF. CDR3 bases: TGTGCCAGCAGCTTAGGGGGGACAGGGGAAAACATTCAGTACTTC.

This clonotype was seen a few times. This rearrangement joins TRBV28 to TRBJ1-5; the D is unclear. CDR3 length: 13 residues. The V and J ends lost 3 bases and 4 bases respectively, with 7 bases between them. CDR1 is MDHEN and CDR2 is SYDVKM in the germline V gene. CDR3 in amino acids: CASSLLGNQPQHF. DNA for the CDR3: TGTGCCAGCAGTTTGCTGGGGAATCAGCCCCAGCATTTT. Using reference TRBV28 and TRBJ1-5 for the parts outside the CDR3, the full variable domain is DVKVTQSSRYLVKRTGEKVFLECVQDMDHENMFWYRQDPGLGLRLIYFSYDVKMKEKGDIPEGYSVSREKKERFSLILESASTNQTSMYLCASSLLGNQPQHFGDGTRLSIL.

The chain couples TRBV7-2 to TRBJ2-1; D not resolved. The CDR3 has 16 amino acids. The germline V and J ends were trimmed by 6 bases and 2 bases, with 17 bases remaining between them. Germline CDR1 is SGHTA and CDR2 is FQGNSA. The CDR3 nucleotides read TGTGCCAGCAGATCCGGTACCGGACGACCCTACAATGAGCAGTTCTTC. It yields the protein CASRSGTGRPYNEQFF.

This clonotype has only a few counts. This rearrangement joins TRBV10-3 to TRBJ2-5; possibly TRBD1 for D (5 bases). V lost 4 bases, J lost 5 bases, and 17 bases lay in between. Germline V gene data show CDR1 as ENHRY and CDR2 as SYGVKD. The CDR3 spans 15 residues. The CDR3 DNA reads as TGTGCCATCAGTGTCGACAGCTCGGCGAGGGAGACCCAGTACTTC. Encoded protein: CAISVDSSARETQYF.

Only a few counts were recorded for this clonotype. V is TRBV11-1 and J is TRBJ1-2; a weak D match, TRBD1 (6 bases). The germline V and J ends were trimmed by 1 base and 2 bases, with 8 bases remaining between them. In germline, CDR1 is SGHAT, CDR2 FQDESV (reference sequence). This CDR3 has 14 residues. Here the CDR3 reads CASSLEQGNYGYTF. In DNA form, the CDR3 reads TGTGCCAGCAGCTTAGAACAGGGAAACTATGGCTACACCTTC. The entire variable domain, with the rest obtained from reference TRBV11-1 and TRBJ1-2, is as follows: EAEVAQSPRYKITEKSQAVAFWCDPISGHATLYWYRQILGQGPELLVQFQDESVVDDSQLPKDRFSAERLKGVDSTLKIQPAELGDSAMYLCASSLEQGNYGYTFGSGTRLTVV.

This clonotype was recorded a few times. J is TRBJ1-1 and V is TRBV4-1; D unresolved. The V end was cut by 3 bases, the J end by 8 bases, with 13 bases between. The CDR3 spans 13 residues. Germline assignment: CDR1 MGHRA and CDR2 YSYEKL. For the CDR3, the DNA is TGCGCCAGCAGCCATGCCGGCGGTCCCGAAGCTTTCTTT. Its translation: CASSHAGGPEAFF.

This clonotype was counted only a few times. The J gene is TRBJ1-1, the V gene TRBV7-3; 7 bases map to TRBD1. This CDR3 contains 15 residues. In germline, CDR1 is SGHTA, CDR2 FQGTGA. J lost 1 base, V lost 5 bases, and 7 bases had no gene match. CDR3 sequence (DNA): TGTGCCAGCAGCCCCCGGGGACAGAGGAACACTGAAGCTTTCTTT. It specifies CASSPRGQRNTEAFF.

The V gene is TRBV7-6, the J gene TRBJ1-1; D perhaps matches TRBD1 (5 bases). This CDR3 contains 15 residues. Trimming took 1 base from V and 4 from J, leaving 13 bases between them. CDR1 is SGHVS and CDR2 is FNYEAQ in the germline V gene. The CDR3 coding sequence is TGTGCCAGCAGCTTAGTCGGGGGAGTCGGCACTGAAGCTTTCTTT. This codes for CASSLVGGVGTEAFF.